This TCR beta chain was sequenced during a study of regulatory T cells in long-lasting Graves disease. Study context: Newly diagnosed Graves' patients had taken antithyroid drugs under 3 months.

This clonotype was observed many times. Its specificity is unknown. Building of the TCR beta libraries involved iRepertoire HTBI primers and Arm-PCR of CDR3 regions. TCRdb independently ran MiXCR on the multiplex PCR reads; one entry per CDR3 protein. The sample holds 200,000 to 250,000 distinct CDR3 sequences, 15% to 20% seen once. Time point meaning: newly diagnosed GD, antithyroid drugs for less than 3 months. Extracted RNA from PBMCs served as the source of the TCR library. Study findings and constraints: Newly diagnosed Graves' patients exceeded persistent ones in TCR diversity.

This CDR3 contains 13 residues. Trimming removed 5 bases from V and 2 bases from J, with 6 bases in between. These data were also filed under a second study, of T cells in Graves' hyperthyroidism and ophthalmopathy. This second study says: HTBI primers drove first-round RT-PCR of the TCR CDR3. Blood also showed most of the thyroid clonotypes that were expanded above 0.001.

The origin of this receptor is a woman aged 25 to 39 with Graves disease. The sample was peripheral blood mononuclear cells (PBMCs), taken at new diagnosis, from a patient treated with antithyroid drugs. The chain links TRBV12-3 or TRBV12-4 to TRBJ1-4; the D is unclear. The CDR3 spells CASSGPTNEKLFF. Written as DNA, the CDR3 is TGTGCCAGCAGTGGACCCACTAATGAAAAACTGTTTTTT.